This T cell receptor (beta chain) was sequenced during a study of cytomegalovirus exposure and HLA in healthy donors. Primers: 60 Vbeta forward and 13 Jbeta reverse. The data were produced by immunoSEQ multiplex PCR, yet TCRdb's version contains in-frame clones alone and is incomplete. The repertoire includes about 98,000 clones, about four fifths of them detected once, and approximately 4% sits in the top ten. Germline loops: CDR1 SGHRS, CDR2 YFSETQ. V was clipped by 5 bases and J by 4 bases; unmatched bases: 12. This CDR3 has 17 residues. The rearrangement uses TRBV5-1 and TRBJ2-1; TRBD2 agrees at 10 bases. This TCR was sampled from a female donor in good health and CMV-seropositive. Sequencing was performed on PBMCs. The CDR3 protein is CASRPSSLAGDYNEQFF. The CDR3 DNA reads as TGCGCCAGCAGGCCCTCTTCTCTAGCGGGGGATTACAATGAGCAGTTCTTC. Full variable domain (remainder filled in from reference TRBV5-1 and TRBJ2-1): KAGVTQTPRYLIKTRGQQVTLSCSPISGHRSVSWYQQTPGQGLQFLFEYFSETQRNKGNFPGRFSGRQFSNSRSEMNVSTLELGDSALYLCASRPSSLAGDYNEQFFGPGTRLTVL.